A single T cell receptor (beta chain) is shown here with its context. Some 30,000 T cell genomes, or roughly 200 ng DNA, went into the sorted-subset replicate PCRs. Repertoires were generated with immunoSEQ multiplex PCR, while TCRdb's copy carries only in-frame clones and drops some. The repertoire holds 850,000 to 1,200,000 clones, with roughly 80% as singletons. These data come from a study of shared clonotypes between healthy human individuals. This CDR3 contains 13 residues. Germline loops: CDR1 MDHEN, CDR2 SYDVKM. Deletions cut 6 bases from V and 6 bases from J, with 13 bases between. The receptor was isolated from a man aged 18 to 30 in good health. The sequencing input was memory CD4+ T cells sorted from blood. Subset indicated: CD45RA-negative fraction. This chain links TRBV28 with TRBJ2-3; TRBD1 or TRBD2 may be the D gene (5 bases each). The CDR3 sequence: CASRRDLTDTQYF. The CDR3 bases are TGTGCCAGCAGACGGGACCTTACGGATACGCAGTATTTT.